The 9 T cell receptor beta chains in this list originate from one sample, sequenced in a study of T cell responses to AZD1222 COVID-19 vaccine (dated by TCRdb to 2020 to 2022). Library preparation employed the immunoSEQ multiplex PCR assay. TCRdb provides this immuneACCESS table in a form limited to in-frame rearrangements. Some clones are lacking; in checked studies, under half of them reflect an unresolved V gene, and why the rest are absent is not known. The sample records around 84,000 clones, nearly 90% of which are singletons. In total, the top ten clones hold approximately 5.5% of the sample. Interpreted using the paper, the time point label stands for: baseline before first vaccination. Sequenced here: peripheral blood, sampled on day 0 of AZD1222 vaccination. These TCRs come from an adult in good health.

This clone has just a few counts. This chain uses TRBV7-8 with TRBJ1-1, with D tentatively TRBD1 (6 bases). The CDR3 covers 14 residues. Per germline, CDR1 SGHVS and CDR2 FQNEAQ. The V and J ends lost 5 bases and 0 bases respectively, with 10 bases between them. The CDR3 spells CASSQQGMNTEAFF. In DNA, the CDR3 is TGTGCCAGCAGCCAACAGGGCATGAACACTGAAGCTTTCTTT.

This chain links TRBV7-2 with TRBJ2-2, with 15 bases lining up with TRBD2. Germline lookup yields CDR1 SGHTA and CDR2 FQGNSA. V dropped 5 bases and J dropped 7; count of bases not matched to a gene: 5. CDR3 length: 16 amino acids. The CDR3 nucleotides are TGTGCCAGCAGCAGGACTAGCGGGAGGGTTGGCGGGGAGCTGTTTTTT. It is translated as CASSRTSGRVGGELFF.

This sequence joins TRBV7-2 and TRBJ1-1; 8 bases map to TRBD1. This CDR3 contains 14 residues. Germline trimming cut 6 bases from V and 4 bases from J; bases unmatched to any gene: 7. Germline-derived CDR1 and CDR2 are SGHTA and FQGNSA. The CDR3 loop is CASRVQGAGTEAFF. Written as DNA, the CDR3 is TGTGCCAGCAGGGTCCAGGGGGCCGGCACTGAAGCTTTCTTT.

V usage is TRBV3-1 (or the pseudogene TRBV3-2) and J usage is TRBJ1-4, with D possibly matching TRBD1 (5 bases). The ends were cut back, 7 bases at V and 10 bases at J, with 22 bases in the middle. CDR3 length: 15 amino acids. The germline V gene encodes CDR1 LGHDT and CDR2 YNNKEL (reference sequence). The CDR3 DNA sequence: TGTGCCAGCAAACCGACAGATCGGACCCAAGGAAAACTGTTTTTT. Encoded protein: CASKPTDRTQGKLFF.

The V and J genes are TRBV19 and TRBJ2-1, with 7 bases that match TRBD1. V was pared by 6 bases and J by 7 bases, with 9 bases of the junction left unmatched. This CDR3 has 14 residues. CDR1 and CDR2 (germline): LNHDA, SQIVND (reference sequence). The chain's CDR3 is CASRTGARGNEQFF. CDR3 DNA: TGTGCCAGTAGAACAGGGGCCAGGGGGAATGAGCAGTTCTTC.

The rearrangement joins TRBV7-8 to TRBJ1-5; D is unclear. Looked up from germline, CDR1 is SGHVS and CDR2 is FQNEAQ. The CDR3 spans 17 residues. V shed 1 base and J shed 0 bases, with 13 bases lying between them. The chain's CDR3 is CASSLGSSGISNQPQHF. CDR3 bases: TGTGCCAGCAGCTTAGGGTCTTCGGGGATTAGCAATCAGCCCCAGCATTTT.

This clone has just one count. This chain uses TRBV6-2 or TRBV6-3 with TRBJ2-3; D is unclear. V gave up 4 bases and J gave up 4 bases, with 9 bases separating them. Germline V lookup: CDR1 MNHEY, CDR2 SVGEGT. The CDR3 runs to 13 residues. The chain's CDR3 is CASSSPPPDTQYF. Here the CDR3 DNA reads TGTGCCAGCAGTTCACCGCCCCCAGATACGCAGTATTTT.

The chain uses TRBV29-1 and TRBJ1-1; D is ambiguous. The V and J ends lost 3 bases and 6 bases respectively, with 5 bases between them. CDR1 and CDR2 (germline): SQVTM, ANQGSEA. The CDR3 runs to 10 residues. The CDR3 spells CSVDVAEAFF. CDR3 in DNA: TGCAGCGTTGATGTGGCTGAAGCTTTCTTT.

The chain carries TRBV5-6 and TRBJ1-1, with 8 bases fitting TRBD1. The germline CDR1 and CDR2 sequences are SGHDT and YYEEEE. The CDR3 totals 15 residues. The V segment lost 2 bases and the J segment 1 base; nucleotides outside the gene matches: 4. The CDR3 reads CASSFRDRGNTEAFF. DNA of the CDR3: TGTGCCAGCAGCTTTAGAGACAGGGGGAACACTGAAGCTTTCTTT.